This TCR beta chain came from a study of shared T cell receptors in the human thymus. The method was immunoSEQ multiplex PCR; TCRdb's version includes in-frame clones alone and lacks a portion of them. The data hold 500,000 to 550,000 clones, with roughly 74% observed a single time. This clone showed up just a few times. V gave up 1 base and J gave up 5 bases, with 3 bases separating them. The germline CDR1 and CDR2 sequences are LGHNA and YSLEER. This CDR3 comprises 11 residues. This same sample was also part of a study on human thymus T cells. That source notes: The sample donors, healthy Finnish infants, were having corrective surgery for congenital heart defects. Thymic material originated from resections removed in the course of corrective heart surgery.

This clonotype was sampled from a boy less than two years old with a congenital heart defect. Sequencing input: thymocytes. This chain joins TRBV4-3 and TRBJ2-7, with no clear D. CDR3 DNA sequence: TGCGCCAGCAGCCAAGGGCACGAGCAGTACTTC. Amino acids: CASSQGHEQYF.